Shown below are 27 T cell receptor beta chains from a single sample sequenced in a study of T-cell memory formation after mild COVID-19. Each CDR3 protein is one row after TCRdb ran MiXCR on the 5' RACE reads. In the table there are 300,000 to 400,000 distinct CDR3 sequences, roughly 15% of which are singletons. Sequenced input: PBMCs or a T cell subset sorted from them (not recorded which). Receptors were obtained from a man between 18 and 35 years old who had mild COVID-19 (a few samples of this study predate the infection). Cell type and time point are not known.

This sequence joins TRBV15 and TRBJ2-1, with D perhaps matching TRBD1 (6 bases). Germline V gene sequence: CDR1 LNHNV, CDR2 YYDKDF (reference sequence). This CDR3 is built from 13 residues. Trimming shortened V by 1 base and J by 8 bases, and 9 bases separated the two germline ends. Written as DNA, the CDR3 is TGTGCCACCAGCAGAGTACAGGGAGATGAGCAGTTCTTC. As protein: CATSRVQGDEQFF.

This clonotype was detected only a few times. This rearrangement joins TRBV10-2 to TRBJ1-5; no firm D call. This CDR3 has 12 residues. V was shortened by 5 bases and J by 4 bases, with 6 bases between the two germline ends. Germline-derived CDR1 and CDR2 are WSHSY and SAAADI. CDR3 sequence: CASSSANQPQHF. In nucleotides, the CDR3 is TGCGCCAGCAGTTCTGCTAATCAGCCCCAGCATTTT.

The V call is TRBV21-1, the J call TRBJ2-7; TRBD1 is the table's D call, not checked against the DNA. TRBV21-1 is a documented pseudogene. The CDR3 has 12 residues. The CDR3 region is CATRWGAYEQYV. The CDR3 DNA reads TGTGCCACGCGGTGGGGGGCCTACGAGCAGTACGTC.

The rearrangement uses TRBV20-1 and TRBJ2-5; 11 bases are shared with TRBD1. V was pared by 5 bases and J by 5 bases, with 10 bases of the junction left unmatched. The CDR3 is 15 residues long. Germline values: CDR1 DFQATT, CDR2 SNEGSKA (reference sequence). CDR3 sequence: CSAGGQGAKYETQYF. As DNA, the CDR3 is TGCAGTGCTGGAGGACAGGGGGCAAAGTATGAGACCCAGTACTTC.

The CDR3 nucleotides are TGCGCCAGCAGCCAAGGACCCCACCAGGCTCTAGCAGATACGCAGTATTTT. Protein: CASSQGPHQALADTQYF. The J gene is TRBJ2-3, the V gene TRBV4-1; D is uncertain. The CDR3 consists of 17 residues. V was clipped by 1 base and J by 4 bases, with 18 bases between them. Germline loops: CDR1 MGHRA, CDR2 YSYEKL.

The rearrangement uses TRBV4-2 and TRBJ2-3; 14 nucleotides match TRBD2. Unmatched junction bases numbered 8, after V lost 0 bases and J lost 0 bases. Looked up from germline, CDR1 is LGHNA and CDR2 is YNFKEQ. CDR3 length equals 20 residues. The CDR3 DNA follows: TGTGCCAGCAGCCAAGACGTAAGACTAGCGGGGGGGCCTAGCACAGATACGCAGTATTTT. Amino acids: CASSQDVRLAGGPSTDTQYF.

This clonotype was counted only a few times. The chain has TRBV2 and TRBJ2-2, with TRBD2 matching over 9 bases. CDR1 SNHLY and CDR2 FYNNEI come from the germline V gene. This CDR3 has 16 residues. J was trimmed by 2 bases and V by 1 base; bases with no gene match: 2. The CDR3 loop is CASSEGGLANTGELFF. The CDR3 region has the DNA TGTGCCAGCAGTGAAGGGGGACTAGCCAACACCGGGGAGCTGTTTTTT.

The gene calls are TRBV12-3 or TRBV12-4 and TRBJ1-2; tentative D call: TRBD1 (5 bases). CDR3 size: 14 residues. V lost 3 bases and J 5 bases, leaving 13 bases between the germline ends. As DNA, the CDR3 is TGTGCCAGCAGTTTGGGTCAGGGTTGGTATGGCTACACCTTC. Its translation is CASSLGQGWYGYTF.

This chain links TRBV7-8 with TRBJ2-5; TRBD1 agrees at 9 bases. Germline trimming cut 6 bases from V and 5 bases from J; bases unmatched to any gene: 7. The CDR3 length is 14 residues. The germline V gene has CDR1 SGHVS and CDR2 FQNEAQ. Written as DNA, the CDR3 is TGTGCCAGCAGTTCCTACAGGGGGCCCGAGACCCAGTACTTC. It encodes CASSSYRGPETQYF.

The chain carries TRBV18 and TRBJ1-3; D may be TRBD1 (6 bases). The CDR3 is 16 amino acids. Trimming took off 3 bases at V and 2 bases at J, with 14 bases between the two ends. Germline-derived CDR1 and CDR2 are KGHSH and LQKENI. DNA of the CDR3: TGTGCCAGCTCACCGCAAGAACAGGGCACTGGAAACACCATATATTTT. This sequence encodes CASSPQEQGTGNTIYF.

This clonotype was seen only a few times. The chain joins TRBV5-1 to TRBJ2-2; maybe TRBD2 (6 bases). V lost 6 bases, J lost 6 bases, and 12 bases lay in between. Germline CDR1 is SGHRS and CDR2 is YFSETQ. The CDR3 totals 13 residues. The CDR3 nucleotides read TGCGCCAGCAAGGCGGGGTCCCCCGGGGAGCTGTTTTTT. Encoded protein: CASKAGSPGELFF.

The chain recombines TRBV10-3 with TRBJ2-1; TRBD1 agrees at 7 bases. V was clipped by 2 bases and J by 6 bases; unmatched bases: 7. Germline CDR1 reads ENHRY; CDR2 reads SYGVKD. This CDR3 spans 15 amino acids. CDR3 loop: CAISEEGGLRNEQFF. CDR3 nucleotide sequence: TGTGCCATCAGTGAGGAAGGGGGCCTTCGCAATGAGCAGTTCTTC.

This clonotype has a handful of counts. The gene calls are TRBV10-3 and TRBJ2-7; D gene uncertain. Trimming cost V 8 bases and J 2 bases, with 7 bases left between them. The CDR3 is 11 residues long. The germline CDR1 and CDR2 sequences are ENHRY and SYGVKD. The CDR3 DNA is TGTGCCATCGGGGATGCCTACGAGCAGTACGTC. It yields the protein CAIGDAYEQYV.

The chain is built from TRBV20-1 and TRBJ1-2; D gene unclear. V lost 1 base, J lost 5 bases, and 11 bases lay in between. The CDR3 is 13 residues long. Germline loops: CDR1 DFQATT, CDR2 SNEGSKA (reference sequence). As DNA, the CDR3 is TGCAGTGCTAGAGGGGTCTCGGGGTATGGCTACACCTTC. Its translation: CSARGVSGYGYTF.

This sequence joins TRBV4-2 and TRBJ1-5; unclear D gene. This CDR3 is 18 amino acids long. Germline CDR1 reads LGHNA; CDR2 reads YNFKEQ. V lost 1 base to trimming and J lost 2 bases, with 18 bases between them. DNA for the CDR3: TGTGCCAGCAGCCAAGTGAGTAGAGGCGTTACAGGCAATCAGCCCCAGCATTTT. Protein: CASSQVSRGVTGNQPQHF.

The chain couples TRBV12-3 or TRBV12-4 to TRBJ2-1, with 9 nucleotides matching TRBD1. Trimming at V came to 6 bases and at J to 3 bases, leaving 6 bases not matched to a gene. The CDR3 is 15 residues long. This CDR3 reads CASSPTDRGYNEQFF. The CDR3 DNA follows: TGTGCCAGCAGCCCGACGGACAGGGGCTACAATGAGCAGTTCTTC.

The chain combines TRBV9 with TRBJ1-6; possibly TRBD1 for D (5 bases). Germline assignment: CDR1 SGDLS and CDR2 YYNGEE. V lost 0 bases and J 6 bases, leaving 10 bases between the germline ends. This CDR3 is built from 15 residues. In DNA form, the CDR3 reads TGTGCCAGCAGCGTAGGGGGCAGGACTAATTCACCCCTCCACTTT. Residues: CASSVGGRTNSPLHF. Looking up the rest from reference TRBV9 and TRBJ1-6 gives the full variable domain: DSGVTQTPKHLITATGQRVTLRCSPRSGDLSVYWYQQSLDQGLQFLIQYYNGEERAKGNILERFSAQQFPDLHSELNLSSLELGDSALYFCASSVGGRTNSPLHFGNGTRLTVT.

This clonotype was seen a few times. This chain uses TRBV4-1 with TRBJ1-6; no clear D gene. V gave up 2 bases and J gave up 2 bases, with 10 bases separating them. The CDR3 is 16 amino acids. Looked up from germline, CDR1 is MGHRA and CDR2 is YSYEKL. The chain's CDR3 is CASSQFRDPYNSPLHF. CDR3 coding DNA: TGCGCCAGCAGCCAATTCAGAGACCCCTATAATTCACCCCTCCACTTT.

The sample holds a few counts of this clonotype. The chain couples TRBV9 to TRBJ1-2; D is ambiguous. Between the trimmed V and J ends, which lost 4 bases and 5 bases, there was a span of 9 bases. The CDR3 length is 12 residues. Germline loops: CDR1 SGDLS, CDR2 YYNGEE. CDR3 amino acids: CASSRGEYGYTF. CDR3 nucleotide sequence: TGTGCCAGCAGCCGGGGAGAATATGGCTACACCTTC.

V usage is TRBV29-1 and J usage is TRBJ1-3, with TRBD1 matching over 7 bases. Trimming took 1 base from V and 2 from J; bases not matched to a gene: 8. The CDR3 is 16 residues long. Germline CDR1 reads SQVTM; CDR2 reads ANQGSEA. The CDR3 DNA reads TGCAGCGTTGAAGGGCCAACAGGGGCTCCTGGAAACACCATATATTTT. This translates into CSVEGPTGAPGNTIYF.

The chain has TRBV7-2 and TRBJ1-2; D is unresolved. V dropped 1 base and J dropped 2 bases, with 11 bases sitting between them. Germline CDR1 SGHTA, CDR2 FQGNSA. The CDR3 extends over 15 amino acids. Here the CDR3 reads CASSLVVVPNYGYTF. In DNA form, the CDR3 reads TGTGCCAGCAGCTTAGTAGTTGTCCCGAACTATGGCTACACCTTC.

Many counts were recorded for this clonotype. J is TRBJ2-5 and V is TRBV24-1, with D tentatively TRBD2 (6 bases). Trimming stripped 3 bases from V and 4 bases from J, with 8 bases between. Per germline, CDR1 KGHDR and CDR2 SFDVKD. The CDR3 is made up of 13 amino acids. CDR3: CATSDGGRETQYF. The DNA for the CDR3 is TGTGCCACCAGTGATGGAGGGAGAGAGACCCAGTACTTC.

The chain combines TRBV29-1 with TRBJ2-1; maybe TRBD2 (6 bases). The germline gives CDR1 SQVTM, CDR2 ANQGSEA. With 1 base removed from V and 10 bases from J, the gap between germline ends came to 17 bases. This CDR3 contains 14 residues. CDR3 loop: CSVEARGKGWEQFF. CDR3 nucleotide sequence: TGCAGCGTTGAAGCCCGGGGGAAGGGATGGGAGCAGTTCTTC.

This clonotype was counted between two and nine times. Here the CDR3 DNA reads TGTGCCAGCAGCCAAGAGCCCGGGACTAGTCTGAGCAATGAGCAGTTCTTC. The encoded protein is CASSQEPGTSLSNEQFF. The V and J genes are TRBV4-2 and TRBJ2-1; TRBD2 matches 8 bases. The V segment lost 0 bases and the J segment 6 bases; nucleotides outside the gene matches: 10. Germline V gene lookup returns CDR1 LGHNA and CDR2 YNFKEQ. This CDR3 is built from 17 residues.

This chain uses TRBV2 with TRBJ2-5, with D uncertain. This CDR3 comprises 13 residues. The germline V and J ends were trimmed by 5 bases and 2 bases, with 9 bases remaining between them. Germline V gene data show CDR1 as SNHLY and CDR2 as FYNNEI. This chain's CDR3 is CASSRVFQETQYF. The CDR3 bases are TGTGCCAGCAGTAGGGTTTTTCAAGAGACCCAGTACTTC.

This clonotype showed up just a few times. Here the CDR3 DNA reads TGCGCCAGCATTACAGGGACAGCCTCCTACGAGCAGTACTTC. Amino acid sequence: CASITGTASYEQYF. The J gene is TRBJ2-7, the V gene TRBV10-1; 7 positions agree with TRBD1. CDR3 size: 14 residues. J was trimmed by 0 bases and V by 7 bases; bases with no gene match: 6. Germline assignment: CDR1 WNHNN and CDR2 SYGVQD (reference sequence).

The chain uses TRBV4-3 and TRBJ1-2; no clear D gene. The CDR3 has 15 residues. Germline assignment: CDR1 LGHNA and CDR2 YSLEER. V was trimmed by 3 bases and J by 0 bases, leaving 11 bases between them. CDR3 nucleotide sequence: TGCGCCAGCAGCCACTCCTACGGCCCTAACTATGGCTACACCTTC. It yields the protein CASSHSYGPNYGYTF.